The 3 T cell receptor beta chains reported below all come from one sample, sequenced in a study of T and B cells in COVID-19 patients. Each TRB amplification used 250-500 ng of genomic DNA from blood. TRB rearrangements were amplified by multiplex PCR with BIOMED2 TRB-A/B primers. TCRdb fed the multiplex PCR reads into MiXCR, producing one record per CDR3 protein. The data contain tens of thousands of distinct CDR3 sequences, 30% of them singletons. The sequenced sample consisted of blood. The receptors stem from a human donor who had recovered from COVID-19.

In DNA form, the CDR3 reads TGTGCCAGCTCTCCCTTAGGTTCGGGACAGGAGGGGGCCAAAAACATTCAGTACTTC. It encodes CASSPLGSGQEGAKNIQYF. The chain links TRBV18 to TRBJ2-4; 8 bases map to TRBD1. Germline CDR1 and CDR2: KGHSH and LQKENI. The CDR3 runs to 19 residues. With 6 bases clipped from V and 1 base from J, the junction kept 17 bases outside the gene matches.

Of note for this clonotype: Germline is not matched at one junction end, which may reflect a read error. V and J are TRBV5-6 and TRBJ2-5; 10 positions agree with TRBD1. Per germline, CDR1 SGHDT and CDR2 YYEEEE. This CDR3 comprises 16 residues. In nucleotides, the CDR3 is TGCGCCAGCAGCATCGACAGGGGGCTAACAGGGGAGACCCAGTACTTC. It is translated as CASSIDRGLTGETQYF.

This clonotype counts as medium-sized (0.01 to 0.1%). This rearrangement joins TRBV11-3 to TRBJ2-7; D ambiguous. Trimming removed 5 bases from V and 0 bases from J, with 5 bases in between. Germline CDR1 is SGHNT and CDR2 is YENEEA. This CDR3 region has 12 residues. Written as DNA, the CDR3 is TGTGCCAGCAGCCAGAGCTCCTACGAGCAGTACTTC. It translates to CASSQSSYEQYF.